This T cell receptor beta chain came from a study of T cells after yellow fever vaccination. TCRdb processed the 5' RACE reads anew with MiXCR; each CDR3 protein has one entry. Here the sample spans a few hundred thousand distinct CDR3 sequences, around 12% being singletons. A word on this clonotype: Its specificity is not known.

V lost 1 base and J lost 6; bases outside the gene matches: 8. Germline V gene lookup returns CDR1 MNHEY and CDR2 SMNVEV (reference sequence). CDR3 length: 15 residues. Study-wide results and caveats: Bulk-population clonotypes that are abundant could appear as contaminants in FACS-sorted repertoires. In post-booster samples, most primary-vaccination clones reappeared (just under 97% CD4, 88% CD8). The secondary T-cell response peaked on day 5, not day 15, but was weaker.

The material sequenced was CD4+ T cells sorted from PBMCs, taken 15 days after the yellow fever booster vaccination. The chain employs TRBV27 and TRBJ1-1; 7 nucleotides align to TRBD1. The TCR was taken from a man aged 18 to 30 who received the YFV17D yellow fever vaccine. CDR3 loop: CASSLYHRGIAEAFF. In DNA form, the CDR3 reads TGTGCCAGCAGTTTATACCACAGGGGCATCGCTGAAGCTTTCTTT.